These T cell receptor beta chains were read from a single sample in a study of post-analysis software for immune sequencing data. From the PCR reads, TCRdb called clonotypes with MiXCR, one entry per CDR3 protein. The sample has a few hundred thousand distinct CDR3 sequences; 30% to 45% are singletons. Source material: blood. These receptors were collected from a girl between 10 and 17 years old with multiple sclerosis. Both conserved end residues are part of each CDR3. The D gene is left open where the match is weak. Clone size, where shown, is once, few, many, or a class for clones that have expanded.

J	V	D	size	DNA	CDR3
TRBJ2-1	TRBV20-1	.	few	TGCAGTGCTGGAGATCGGAATGAGCAGTTCTTC	CSAGDRNEQFF
TRBJ1-1	TRBV15	.	many	TGTGCCACCAGCAGAGCGCGGGGCGGGATGAACACTGAAGCTTTCTTT	CATSRARGGMNTEAFF
TRBJ1-5	TRBV29-1	.	many	TGCAGCGTTGTCTGGACCAGCAATCAGCCCCAGCATTTT	CSVVWTSNQPQHF
TRBJ1-4	TRBV15	TRBD1	.	TGTGCCACCAGCTCGTCAGGGGGGACTAATGAAAAACTGTTTTTT	CATSSSGGTNEKLFF
TRBJ1-2	TRBV9	.	many	TGTGCCAGCAGCCCAACTGAGGATGCTGGCTACACCTTC	CASSPTEDAGYTF
TRBJ2-5	TRBV28	.	.	TGTGCCAGCGGACCTTTGACGGGGGATGAGACCCAGTACTTC	CASGPLTGDETQYF
TRBJ2-1	TRBV7-7	.	few	TGTGCCAGCAGCTTAGCGAAGGCCTCAACACCCGGTGAGCAGTTCTTC	CASSLAKASTPGEQFF
TRBJ2-2	TRBV12-3/TRBV12-4	.	.	TGTGCCAGCAGTTTGGCCGATTGGAACACCGGGGAGCTGTTTTTT	CASSLADWNTGELFF
TRBJ1-2	TRBV9	.	.	TGTGCCAGCAGCCCCGAGACAGATCATTATGGCTACACCTTC	CASSPETDHYGYTF
TRBJ1-4	TRBV3-1	.	many	TGTGCCAGCAGCCAGGGCCGTAATGAAAAACTGTTTTTT	CASSQGRNEKLFF
TRBJ1-2	TRBV29-1	TRBD1	many	TGCAGCGCTTGGACAGGGAATGGCTACACCTTC	CSAWTGNGYTF
TRBJ2-1	TRBV24-1	TRBD1	many	TGTGCCACCAATATTTTCCGGGACAGGGTCCACAATGAGCAGTTCTTC	CATNIFRDRVHNEQFF
TRBJ2-7	TRBV14	.	.	TGTGCCAGCAGCCGAAATAGCGGCTACGAGCAGTACTTC	CASSRNSGYEQYF
TRBJ2-4	TRBV10-3	TRBD1	many	TGTGCCATCAGTCATGACAGGGCACGCATTCAGTACTTC	CAISHDRARIQYF
TRBJ2-4	TRBV28	.	once	TGTGCCAGCAGTCCCCCTAAGGGAGGGGGGATTCAGTACTTC	CASSPPKGGGIQYF
TRBJ2-3	TRBV6-5	.	.	TGTGCCAGCAGTTACAGGGACGGGGGATCGCAGTATTTT	CASSYRDGGSQYF
TRBJ2-1	TRBV4-1	.	few	TGCGCCAGCAGCCAAGTCATTGCAGGGTTGTACAATGAGCAGTTCTTC	CASSQVIAGLYNEQFF
TRBJ2-5	TRBV9	.	few	TGTGCCAGCAGCCCATACGCTAGTTATGAGCAGTACTTC	CASSPYASYEQYF
TRBJ2-1	TRBV20-1	TRBD1	many	TGCAGTGCTAGAGATGGGAAGGGGGCTGATGAGCAGTTCTTC	CSARDGKGADEQFF
TRBJ2-1	TRBV9	TRBD1	many	TGTGCCAGCAGCGTAGAGATCCGGGACAGGGCTGGGAATGAGCAGTTCTTC	CASSVEIRDRAGNEQFF
TRBJ2-6	TRBV24-1	.	.	TGTGCCACCAGTGAAGGTCGCTCTGGGGCCAACGTCCTGACTTTC	CATSEGRSGANVLTF
TRBJ1-5	TRBV10-3	.	many	TGTGCCATCAGCCGGGACGGGGGCAATCAGCCCCAGCATTTT	CAISRDGGNQPQHF
TRBJ2-1	TRBV14	TRBD2	many	TGTGCCAGCAGCCAGCCTCCGGGACTAGCGGTCGTCATTAGCTCCTACAATGAGCAGTTCTTC	CASSQPPGLAVVISSYNEQFF
TRBJ2-3	TRBV6-5	.	many	TGTGCCAGCAGTTACCTGGTTCCGGGGTCCAAGGGAGGCACAGATACGCAGTATTTT	CASSYLVPGSKGGTDTQYF
TRBJ1-1	TRBV28	.	few	TGTGCCAGCAGTTCGATCTTTGCGGGGGAGGGGCCCACTGAAGCTTTCTTT	CASSSIFAGEGPTEAFF
TRBJ2-3	TRBV6-4	.	many	TGTGCCAGCAGTGAGGGGCCGGGGGCAGATACGCAGTATTTT	CASSEGPGADTQYF
TRBJ2-7	TRBV7-4	.	many	TGTGCCAGCAGCTGCCGCCAAGCTAACTACGAGCAGTACTTC	CASSCRQANYEQYF
TRBJ1-2	TRBV7-9	.	many	TGTGCCAGCAGCTTAGAACGCTATGGCTACACCTTC	CASSLERYGYTF
TRBJ2-3	TRBV11-2	.	many	TGTGCCAGCAGCCGTGGGGGGACGATAACAGATACGCAGTATTTT	CASSRGGTITDTQYF
TRBJ1-2	TRBV20-1	.	.	TGCAGTGCTAGAGGCTCCCGCGACGGAGGCTACACCTTC	CSARGSRDGGYTF
TRBJ1-6	TRBV5-1	.	.	TGCGCCAGCAGCCCATCGGGGGGAACCGCGGGGGATTCACCCCTCCACTTT	CASSPSGGTAGDSPLHF
TRBJ2-5	TRBV10-1	TRBD2	.	TGCGCCAGCAGTGAGGGGGGAGGGCCGGTTGAGACCCAGTACTTC	CASSEGGGPVETQYF
TRBJ2-7	TRBV27	.	few	TGTGCCAGCAGTCAAAGGGCCAGCGGATGGGGCGACGAGCAGTACTTC	CASSQRASGWGDEQYF
TRBJ2-5	TRBV20-1	TRBD1	.	TGCAGTGCTAGACCTACAGGGGGCGGTCAGACCCAGTACTTC	CSARPTGGGQTQYF
TRBJ1-2	TRBV5-1	.	.	TGCGCCAGCAGCCCCCAAGGGGCAACTTCGGCCTATGGCTACACCTTC	CASSPQGATSAYGYTF